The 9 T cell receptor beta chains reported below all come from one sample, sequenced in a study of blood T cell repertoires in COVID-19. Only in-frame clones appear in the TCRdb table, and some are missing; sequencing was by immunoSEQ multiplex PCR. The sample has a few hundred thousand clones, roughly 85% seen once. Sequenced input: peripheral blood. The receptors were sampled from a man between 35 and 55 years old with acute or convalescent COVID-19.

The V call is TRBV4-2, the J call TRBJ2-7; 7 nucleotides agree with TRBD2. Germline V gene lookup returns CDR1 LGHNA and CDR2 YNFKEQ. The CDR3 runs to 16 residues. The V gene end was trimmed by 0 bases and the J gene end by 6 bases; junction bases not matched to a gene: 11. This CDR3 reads CASSQDPTSLGVEQYF. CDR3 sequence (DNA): TGTGCCAGCAGCCAAGATCCGACTAGCCTGGGGGTCGAGCAGTACTTC.

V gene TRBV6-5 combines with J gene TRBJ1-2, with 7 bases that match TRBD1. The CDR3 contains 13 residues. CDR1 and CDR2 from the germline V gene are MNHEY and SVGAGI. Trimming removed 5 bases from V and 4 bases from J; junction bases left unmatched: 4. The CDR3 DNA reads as TGTGCCAGCAGTCCGACAGGGATCTATGGCTACACCTTC. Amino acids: CASSPTGIYGYTF.

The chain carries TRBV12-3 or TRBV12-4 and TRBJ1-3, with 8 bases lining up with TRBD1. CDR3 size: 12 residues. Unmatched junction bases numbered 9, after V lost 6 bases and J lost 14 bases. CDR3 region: CASSSGQGSLYF. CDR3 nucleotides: TGTGCCAGCAGCTCCGGACAGGGTAGCCTATATTTT.

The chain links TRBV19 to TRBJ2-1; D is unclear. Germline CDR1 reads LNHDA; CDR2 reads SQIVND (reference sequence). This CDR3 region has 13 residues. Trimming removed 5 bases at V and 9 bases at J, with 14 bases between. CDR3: CASSGRGYTEQFF. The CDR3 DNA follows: TGTGCCAGTAGTGGCCGAGGATATACTGAGCAGTTCTTC.

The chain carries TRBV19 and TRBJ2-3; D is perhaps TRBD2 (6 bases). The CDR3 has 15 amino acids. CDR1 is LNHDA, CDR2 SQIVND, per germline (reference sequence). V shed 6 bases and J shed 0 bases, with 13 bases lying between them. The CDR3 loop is CASRSSGPSTDTQYF. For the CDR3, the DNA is TGTGCCAGTAGATCGAGCGGGCCGAGCACAGATACGCAGTATTTT.

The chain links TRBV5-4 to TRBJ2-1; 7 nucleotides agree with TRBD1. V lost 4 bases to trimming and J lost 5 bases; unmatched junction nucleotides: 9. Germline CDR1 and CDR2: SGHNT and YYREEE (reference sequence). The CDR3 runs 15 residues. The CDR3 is CASSPRQGANNEQFF. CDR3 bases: TGTGCCAGCAGCCCCCGACAGGGAGCTAACAATGAGCAGTTCTTC.

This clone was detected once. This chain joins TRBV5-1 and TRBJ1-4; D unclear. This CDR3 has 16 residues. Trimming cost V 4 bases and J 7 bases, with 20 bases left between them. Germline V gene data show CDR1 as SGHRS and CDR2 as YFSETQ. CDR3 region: CASSPGGRGEGEKLFF. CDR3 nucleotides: TGCGCCAGCAGCCCCGGTGGACGCGGAGAGGGTGAAAAACTGTTTTTT.

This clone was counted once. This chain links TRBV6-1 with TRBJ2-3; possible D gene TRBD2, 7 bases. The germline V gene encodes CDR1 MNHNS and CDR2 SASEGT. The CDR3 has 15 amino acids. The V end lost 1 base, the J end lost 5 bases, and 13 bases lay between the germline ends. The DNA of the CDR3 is TGTGCCAGCAGTGAAGACGGGGGGCCGATAGATACGCAGTATTTT. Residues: CASSEDGGPIDTQYF.

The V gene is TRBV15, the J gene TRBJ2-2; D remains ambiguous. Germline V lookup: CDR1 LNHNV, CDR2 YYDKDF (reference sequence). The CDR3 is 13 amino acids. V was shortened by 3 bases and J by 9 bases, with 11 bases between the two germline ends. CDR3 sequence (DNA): TGTGCCACCAGCAGTGGTCTCAGGAGGGAGCTGTTTTTT. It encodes CATSSGLRRELFF.